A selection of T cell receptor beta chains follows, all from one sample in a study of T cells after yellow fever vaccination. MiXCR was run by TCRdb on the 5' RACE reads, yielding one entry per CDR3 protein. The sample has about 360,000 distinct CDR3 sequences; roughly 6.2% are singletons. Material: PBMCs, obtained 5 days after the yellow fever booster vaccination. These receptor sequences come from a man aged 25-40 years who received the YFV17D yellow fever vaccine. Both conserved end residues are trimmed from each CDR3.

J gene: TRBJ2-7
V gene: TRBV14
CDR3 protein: ASSLHEQY

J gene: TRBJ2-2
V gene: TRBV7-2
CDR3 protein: AFPVGDQPTGELF

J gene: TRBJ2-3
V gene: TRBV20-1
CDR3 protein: SARDSVRGIGTQY

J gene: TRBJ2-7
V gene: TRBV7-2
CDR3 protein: ASSPGTGISYEQY

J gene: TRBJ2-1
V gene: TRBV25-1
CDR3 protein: ASQPGTGLGNEQF

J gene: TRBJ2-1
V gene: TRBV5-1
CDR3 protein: ASSLGASVYNEQF

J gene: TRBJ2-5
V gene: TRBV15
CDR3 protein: ATSREGDLAQETQY

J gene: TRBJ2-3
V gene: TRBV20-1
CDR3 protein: SVKMGSRTTDTQY

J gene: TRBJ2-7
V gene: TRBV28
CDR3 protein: ASSPMTVSYEQY

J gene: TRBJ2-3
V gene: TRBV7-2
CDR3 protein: ASTSAGGQY

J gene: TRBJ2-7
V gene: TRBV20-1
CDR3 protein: SAKSGYEQY

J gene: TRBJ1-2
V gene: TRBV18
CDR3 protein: ASSPLSGTNYGYT

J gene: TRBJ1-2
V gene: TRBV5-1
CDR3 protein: ASSLVGRGAHGYT

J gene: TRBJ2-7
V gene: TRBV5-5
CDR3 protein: ASSLYGTGTYEQY